These 17 T cell receptor beta chains came from one sample sequenced in a study of shared clonotypes between healthy human individuals. Generated by immunoSEQ multiplex PCR, the TCRdb table keeps only in-frame clones and is missing some. The table lists 2 million to 2.5 million clones, about 90% of them singletons. Sequencing was done on a sample of naive CD4+ T cells from PBMCs. Regarding subset: CD45RA+ positively selected. All receptors come from a young man in good health. Some clones in this sample may be carry-over from other donors' samples.

CDR3 in DNA: TGTGCCAGCAGCCCTTTAGTCATTACTAATGAAAAACTGTTTTTT. As protein: CASSPLVITNEKLFF. The chain recombines TRBV4-2 with TRBJ1-4; D gene unclear. The CDR3 length is 15 residues. The V gene lost 4 bases and the J gene lost 2 bases, with 11 bases spanning the gap. The germline gives CDR1 LGHNA, CDR2 YNFKEQ.

The gene calls are TRBV27 and TRBJ2-7; TRBD1 matches at 10 bases. Trimming took 6 bases from V and 5 from J; bases not matched to a gene: 10. CDR3 size: 15 residues. The germline V gene has CDR1 MNHEY and CDR2 SMNVEV (reference sequence). The CDR3 protein is CASRPDRGRNNEQYF. Here the CDR3 DNA reads TGTGCCAGCAGACCCGACAGGGGGCGAAATAACGAGCAGTACTTC.

The chain uses TRBV19 and TRBJ2-1; TRBD2 matches 9 bases. The CDR3 length is 17 residues. V was pared by 0 bases and J by 6 bases, with 9 bases of the junction left unmatched. Germline values: CDR1 LNHDA, CDR2 SQIVND (reference sequence). The CDR3 nucleotides read TGTGCCAGTAGTATAGAAGTCGGACTAGCGCGCGTCAATGAGCAGTTCTTC. Its translation: CASSIEVGLARVNEQFF.

V usage is TRBV7-7 and J usage is TRBJ2-1, with TRBD1 identical over 7 bases. The V gene end was trimmed by 5 bases and the J gene end by 6 bases; junction bases not matched to a gene: 4. Germline CDR1 is SSHAT and CDR2 is FNYEAQ (reference sequence). CDR3 size: 13 residues. The CDR3 loop reads CASSTGQRNEQFF. The CDR3, as DNA: TGTGCCAGCAGCACGGGACAGCGCAATGAGCAGTTCTTC.

The chain has TRBV9 and TRBJ1-1; no definite D call. Germline assignment: CDR1 SGDLS and CDR2 YYNGEE. This CDR3 comprises 13 residues. Trimming removed 0 bases from V and 3 bases from J, with 6 bases in between. DNA for the CDR3: TGTGCCAGCAGCGTAGACAGTTACACTGAAGCTTTCTTT. Its protein is CASSVDSYTEAFF.

This clone has only one observation. This specimen includes other DNA sequences encoding the same CDR3. The chain combines TRBV7-2 with TRBJ2-5; the D is unclear. V was pared by 3 bases and J by 2 bases, with 7 bases between. Germline V CDR1 and CDR2: SGHTA, FQGNSA. The CDR3 has 13 residues. In nucleotides, the CDR3 is TGTGCCAGCAGCTTGAACAGACAAGAGACCCAGTACTTC. This sequence encodes CASSLNRQETQYF.

V and J are TRBV2 and TRBJ2-5; 8 nucleotides match TRBD2. Germline V lookup: CDR1 SNHLY, CDR2 FYNNEI. CDR3 size: 17 residues. The ends lost 2 bases at V and 1 base at J; junction bases unmatched: 9. CDR3 nucleotides: TGTGCCAGCAGTGAAAGGCGGGGGGCGGGACTCCAAGAGACCCAGTACTTC. Protein product: CASSERRGAGLQETQYF.

The CDR3 region is CASSTTGETQYF. Here the CDR3 DNA reads TGTGCCAGCAGTACCACAGGGGAGACCCAGTACTTC. This sequence joins TRBV25-1 and TRBJ2-5, with D tentatively TRBD1 (6 bases). The CDR3 length is 12 residues. Germline CDR1 is MGHDK and CDR2 is SYGVNS. The V end was cut by 5 bases, the J end by 5 bases, with 9 bases between.

The chain has TRBV2 and TRBJ2-5, with D possibly being TRBD2 (6 bases). Per the germline V gene, CDR1 is SNHLY and CDR2 is FYNNEI. The CDR3 covers 16 residues. Between the trimmed V and J ends, which lost 6 bases and 5 bases, there was a span of 22 bases. The CDR3 coding sequence is TGTGCCAGCAGACCCGAACGGGCGGGATTGTCGGAGACCCAGTACTTC. Its protein product is CASRPERAGLSETQYF.

The chain is built from TRBV2 and TRBJ2-1, with D uncertain. V lost 4 bases to trimming and J lost 10 bases, with 17 bases between them. This CDR3 has 14 amino acids. The V gene's germline CDR1 is SNHLY and CDR2 FYNNEI. Here the CDR3 DNA reads TGTGCCAGCAGTGTGGCCTCAGATGAGTTGGAGCAGTTCTTC. Translated: CASSVASDELEQFF.

The chain employs TRBV7-9 and TRBJ1-2, with D tentatively TRBD1 (5 bases). V lost 2 bases, J lost 5 bases, and 9 bases lay in between. This CDR3 region has 13 residues. Germline V gene lookup returns CDR1 SEHNR and CDR2 FQNEAQ (reference sequence). The CDR3 DNA reads TGTGCCAGCAGCTTACTGGGGCTTTATGGCTACACCTTC. Protein sequence: CASSLLGLYGYTF. Complete variable domain (other parts from reference TRBV7-9 and TRBJ1-2): DTGVSQNPRHKITKRGQNVTFRCDPISEHNRLYWYRQTLGQGPEFLTYFQNEAQLEKSRLLSDRFSAERPKGSFSTLEIQRTEQGDSAMYLCASSLLGLYGYTFGSGTRLTVV.

The chain carries TRBV6-6 and TRBJ1-2, with D maybe TRBD1 (6 bases). The CDR3 consists of 14 residues. From germline, CDR1 is MNHNY and CDR2 SVGAGI (reference sequence). V was cut by 5 bases and J by 2 bases, with 12 bases left in between. CDR3 region: CASSITQGNYGYTF. The CDR3 coding sequence is TGTGCCAGCAGTATAACACAGGGAAACTATGGCTACACCTTC.

CDR3 loop: CSVEDGGNRVTDTQYF. The CDR3 DNA reads as TGCAGCGTTGAAGACGGGGGAAACAGGGTTACAGATACGCAGTATTTT. V is TRBV29-1 and J is TRBJ2-3, with D perhaps matching TRBD1 or TRBD2 (6 bases each). Looked up from germline, CDR1 is SQVTM and CDR2 is ANQGSEA. V lost 0 bases and J 3 bases, leaving 16 bases between the germline ends. The CDR3 is 16 residues long.

This clone was detected only a few times. V usage is TRBV6-5 and J usage is TRBJ1-1; D possibly corresponds to TRBD1 (6 bases). Deletions cut 2 bases from V and 4 bases from J, with 11 bases between. From germline, CDR1 is MNHEY and CDR2 SVGAGI. The CDR3 covers 14 residues. CDR3 DNA sequence: TGTGCCAGCAGTTACAGTACAGGGAGCACTGAAGCTTTCTTT. Encoded protein: CASSYSTGSTEAFF.

This clone has just one count. V is TRBV7-3 and J is TRBJ2-7, with D perhaps TRBD1 or TRBD2 (5 bases each). Germline CDR1 and CDR2: SGHTA and FQGTGA. The V end lost 2 bases, the J end lost 8 bases, and 13 bases lay between the germline ends. This CDR3 spans 13 amino acids. The CDR3 sequence is CASSLGWGIQQYF. The CDR3 DNA follows: TGTGCCAGCAGCTTAGGTTGGGGGATCCAGCAGTACTTC.

This clone was seen only a few times. J is TRBJ1-5 and V is TRBV2; no reliable D call. The CDR3 length is 14 residues. CDR1 is SNHLY and CDR2 is FYNNEI in the germline V gene. Trimming shortened V by 4 bases and J by 0 bases, and 7 bases separated the two germline ends. The CDR3, as DNA: TGTGCCAGCAGTGCGGGAAATAGCAATCAGCCCCAGCATTTT. Its translation: CASSAGNSNQPQHF.

The gene calls are TRBV11-2 and TRBJ2-7, with 11 nucleotides matching TRBD2. The V and J ends lost 2 bases and 3 bases, in that order; junction bases with no gene match: 3. The CDR3 loop spans 15 amino acids. CDR1 SGHAT and CDR2 FQNNGV come from the germline V gene. The CDR3 DNA reads as TGTGCCAGCAGCTTATCGACTAGCGGGGTCTACGAGCAGTACTTC. This encodes CASSLSTSGVYEQYF.